The sequence of this TCR beta chain was determined in a study of blood T cell repertoires in COVID-19. Overall study: Collection of acute and convalescent COVID-19 samples took place in the United States, Italy and Spain. Sources were T cells, B-cell-depleted T cells, or PBMCs; the material itself was cDNA or gDNA.

CDR3 length equals 14 residues. V gave up 3 bases and J gave up 6 bases, with 12 bases separating them. Germline loops: CDR1 LNHDA, CDR2 SQIVND (reference sequence). Original data processing: Estimation of nucleated cell counts relied on the amplification of reference gene primers. Profiled with immunoSEQ multiplex PCR; TCRdb holds only in-frame clones, not every one. Clonal size and the V and J genes are those of that table, whereas D and trimming came from the DNA. This table holds 95,000 to 150,000 clones, roughly 75% found once. This clone was picked up one time. The sequencing sample was made of peripheral blood. The genes are TRBV19 and TRBJ2-1; D is unclear. This receptor was identified in a man in his 60s with active or convalescent COVID-19. The CDR3 reads CASSIGYSPNEQFF. CDR3 DNA sequence: TGTGCCAGTAGTATCGGGTACTCCCCCAATGAGCAGTTCTTC.